These 28 T cell receptor beta chains were sequenced from one sample in a study of a mutant IDH1 vaccine in newly diagnosed glioma. Clones were read by immunoSEQ multiplex PCR, and TCRdb kept only the in-frame ones, dropping some. The sample yields about 48,000 clones, more than 65% seen once. These receptors have no known antigen. Sample time point: week 35, safety follow-up. Every single dose of the vaccine, 300 ug of mutant IDH1 20-mer peptide, came with topical imiquimod. This sample comprised PBMCs, obtained from a glioma patient whose treatment included an IDH1 peptide vaccine. Receptor source: a man aged 40-50 years with glioma.

The chain has TRBV21-1 and TRBJ2-5; the table's D call TRBD2 went unverified against the DNA. TRBV21-1 is a pseudogene segment. The CDR3 sequence is 15 residues long. CDR3 nucleotides: TGTGCCAGCACCATACTAGCGGGGGGCAGGGAGACCCAGTACTTC. Translating it yields CASTILAGGRETQYF.

The chain has TRBV23-1 and TRBJ1-2; D call uncertain. TRBV23-1 is an ORF, with its function uncertain. The V and J ends lost 5 bases and 5 bases respectively, with 21 bases between them. The CDR3 covers 16 residues. CDR3 sequence (DNA): TGCGCCAGCAGTAACCCAACAGAGCCAATTCTTTATGGCTACACCTTC. Its protein is CASSNPTEPILYGYTF.

The V gene is TRBV19, the J gene TRBJ1-5, with 7 bases lining up with TRBD1. The trim removed 5 bases at V and 9 bases at J, leaving 19 bases unmatched. Germline V CDR1 and CDR2: LNHDA, SQIVND (reference sequence). This CDR3 is 17 amino acids long. The CDR3 here is CASSLHTGDPPLWPQHF. The CDR3 nucleotides read TGTGCCAGTAGTCTCCATACAGGGGATCCCCCCCTTTGGCCCCAGCATTTT.

The chain uses TRBV2 and TRBJ2-2; 9 bases match TRBD2. The CDR3 runs 18 residues. After removal of 3 bases from V and 3 bases from J, the junction contained 11 bases not matched to a gene. Germline V lookup: CDR1 SNHLY, CDR2 FYNNEI. Written as DNA, the CDR3 is TGTGCCAGCAGTGACTACCGCGGGGGGGCCCAGGACACCGGGGAGCTGTTTTTT. As protein: CASSDYRGGAQDTGELFF.

This sequence joins TRBV6-5 and TRBJ2-3; D not resolved. The V and J ends lost 2 bases and 5 bases respectively, with 17 bases between them. Germline values: CDR1 MNHEY, CDR2 SVGAGI. CDR3 size: 16 residues. As DNA, the CDR3 is TGTGCCAGCAGTTACAGTGGGCCAGGAGCTGGAGATACGCAGTATTTT. It codes for CASSYSGPGAGDTQYF.

This clone has just a few counts. The chain carries TRBV19 and TRBJ1-6; TRBD1 matches 10 bases. Losses at the gene ends were 8 bases for V and 10 bases for J; bases not matched to a gene: 8. The germline gives CDR1 LNHDA, CDR2 SQIVND (reference sequence). The CDR3 contains 14 residues. The CDR3 DNA follows: TGTGCCAGTCAGGCCGGGACAGGGGCGTCACCCCTCCACTTT. Translating it yields CASQAGTGASPLHF.

This sequence joins TRBV29-1 and TRBJ1-1; 7 bases align to TRBD1. The J segment lost 4 bases and the V segment lost 5 bases, leaving 7 bases of the junction unmatched. The germline gives CDR1 SQVTM, CDR2 ANQGSEA. The CDR3 sequence is 13 residues long. For the CDR3, the DNA is TGCAGCGTTATAGGGGGCGCGGGCACTGAAGCTTTCTTT. Translating it yields CSVIGGAGTEAFF.

The V and J genes are TRBV1 and TRBJ2-6. TRBV1 is a recognized pseudogene. This CDR3 contains 17 residues. The CDR3 sequence: CTSSQAEDDSGANVLTF. CDR3 DNA sequence: TGCACCAGCAGCCAAGCTGAGGACGACTCTGGGGCCAACGTCCTGACTTTC.

The chain has TRBV5-6 and TRBJ2-2; 10 positions agree with TRBD1. Germline V gene data show CDR1 as SGHDT and CDR2 as YYEEEE. V lost 4 bases to trimming and J lost 7 bases; unmatched junction nucleotides: 7. The length of the CDR3 is 15 residues. For the CDR3, the DNA is TGTGCCAGCAGCGGGGACAGGGGAAGAATCGGGGAGCTGTTTTTT. Protein sequence: CASSGDRGRIGELFF.

The rearrangement joins TRBV6-1 to TRBJ2-7, with D hard to call. The length of the CDR3 is 12 residues. Germline CDR1 MNHNS, CDR2 SASEGT. The germline V and J ends were trimmed by 7 bases and 2 bases, with 9 bases remaining between them. CDR3 region: CASNLVAYEQYF. The CDR3 coding sequence is TGTGCCAGCAATCTGGTCGCCTACGAGCAGTACTTC.

The genes are TRBV4-1 and TRBJ2-1; D uncertain. Germline lookup yields CDR1 MGHRA and CDR2 YSYEKL. With 1 base removed from V and 9 bases from J, the gap between germline ends came to 10 bases. This CDR3 comprises 13 residues. In nucleotides, the CDR3 is TGCGCCAGCAGCCAAGGCCCGATCGGTGAGCAGTTCTTC. Protein: CASSQGPIGEQFF.

This clone was seen a single time. The chain has TRBV5-1 and TRBJ2-6, with D possibly called TRBD1 or TRBD2 (6 bases each). CDR3 length: 17 amino acids. Germline CDR1 reads SGHRS; CDR2 reads YFSETQ. V gave up 1 base and J gave up 0 bases, with 11 bases separating them. CDR3 region: CASSLWGAPSGANVLTF. CDR3 DNA sequence: TGCGCCAGCAGCTTGTGGGGGGCACCCTCTGGGGCCAACGTCCTGACTTTC.

The chain recombines TRBV5-1 with TRBJ1-4, with D perhaps matching TRBD1 (5 bases). Germline V gene sequence: CDR1 SGHRS, CDR2 YFSETQ. Trimming removed 6 bases from V and 7 bases from J, with 16 bases in between. CDR3 length: 14 amino acids. As DNA, the CDR3 is TGCGCCAGCACCCCCCACCCAGGGACTGAAAAACTGTTTTTT. Its translation: CASTPHPGTEKLFF.

This chain links TRBV7-9 with TRBJ1-5; TRBD1 agrees at 7 bases. The V segment lost 5 bases and the J segment 4 bases; nucleotides outside the gene matches: 5. Germline values: CDR1 SEHNR, CDR2 FQNEAQ (reference sequence). CDR3 length equals 14 residues. CDR3 sequence: CASSRQGFNQPQHF. DNA for the CDR3: TGTGCCAGCAGCCGACAGGGTTTTAATCAGCCCCAGCATTTT.

The V call is TRBV6-1, the J call TRBJ1-5; possible D gene TRBD1, 6 bases. The CDR3 contains 13 residues. With 3 bases removed from V and 5 bases from J, the gap between germline ends came to 8 bases. Germline V CDR1 and CDR2: MNHNS, SASEGT. The chain's CDR3 is CASSEWGHQPQHF. The CDR3 coding sequence is TGTGCCAGCAGTGAGTGGGGGCATCAGCCCCAGCATTTT.

This clone was counted between two and nine times. This chain links TRBV19 with TRBJ1-2; D not resolved. V was clipped by 4 bases and J by 7 bases, with 16 bases between them. CDR1 and CDR2 (germline): LNHDA, SQIVND (reference sequence). The CDR3 extends over 14 amino acids. CDR3 residues: CASSTPPSAGGYTF. In DNA form, the CDR3 reads TGTGCCAGTAGTACCCCCCCATCAGCAGGTGGCTACACCTTC.

The chain is built from TRBV7-9 and TRBJ1-6; D ambiguous. V lost 5 bases, J lost 10 bases, and 15 bases lay in between. This CDR3 contains 14 residues. Germline V gives CDR1 SEHNR, CDR2 FQNEAQ (reference sequence). The CDR3 loop reads CASSPPGMRSPLHF. CDR3 coding DNA: TGTGCCAGCAGCCCCCCGGGAATGCGATCACCCCTCCACTTT.

This chain connects TRBV27 to TRBJ1-1, with 7 bases aligning to TRBD1. Germline values: CDR1 MNHEY, CDR2 SMNVEV (reference sequence). Germline trimming cut 6 bases from V and 2 bases from J; bases unmatched to any gene: 6. The CDR3 length is 14 residues. The CDR3 sequence is CASRPRGTNTEAFF. The DNA of the CDR3 is TGTGCCAGCAGACCCAGGGGGACTAACACTGAAGCTTTCTTT.

This clone was seen a few times. The chain is built from TRBV6-5 and TRBJ1-6; D ambiguous. The CDR3 totals 16 residues. V lost 6 bases and J lost 14, with 26 bases in between. Germline lookup yields CDR1 MNHEY and CDR2 SVGAGI. CDR3 DNA sequence: TGTGCCAGCAGCTACGGAGCGAGACCGGCAGTGGTAGCCCTCCACTTT. Protein: CASSYGARPAVVALHF.

This clone was picked up one time. The rearrangement uses TRBV19 and TRBJ1-1; 8 bases map to TRBD1. J lost 1 base, V lost 1 base, and 8 bases had no gene match. From germline, CDR1 is LNHDA and CDR2 SQIVND (reference sequence). The length of the CDR3 is 17 residues. In DNA, the CDR3 is TGTGCCAGTAGTATAGGAGGACAGGGTTTCGGGAACACTGAAGCTTTCTTT. It encodes CASSIGGQGFGNTEAFF.

The CDR3 protein is CASSYETSGNIQYF. The CDR3 DNA is TGTGCCAGCAGCTACGAAACTAGCGGTAACATTCAGTACTTC. V gene TRBV6-5 combines with J gene TRBJ2-4; the match to TRBD2 covers 8 bases. The V gene end was trimmed by 6 bases and the J gene end by 7 bases; junction bases not matched to a gene: 8. Germline-derived CDR1 and CDR2 are MNHEY and SVGAGI. This CDR3 is 14 amino acids long.

The V and J genes are TRBV29-1 and TRBJ2-1; D gene unclear. Germline V gene lookup returns CDR1 SQVTM and CDR2 ANQGSEA. The CDR3 has 12 residues. Trimming took 4 bases from V and 6 from J, leaving 10 bases between them. This chain's CDR3 is CSVVSTSNEQFF. DNA of the CDR3: TGCAGCGTTGTCAGTACCAGCAATGAGCAGTTCTTC.

The gene calls are TRBV2 and TRBJ1-5; 9 nucleotides align to TRBD1. Germline CDR1 is SNHLY and CDR2 is FYNNEI. After removal of 6 bases from V and 4 bases from J, the junction contained 7 bases not matched to a gene. The CDR3 loop spans 15 amino acids. In DNA, the CDR3 is TGTGCCAGCAGGTGGGACAGGGTCTCAAATCAGCCCCAGCATTTT. Residues: CASRWDRVSNQPQHF.

This clone has just one count. CDR3 in amino acids: CATSSLPRYF. CDR3 in DNA: TGTGCCACCAGCAGTCTGCCTCGGTACTTC. This chain uses TRBV15 with TRBJ2-7, with D unresolved. V dropped 3 bases and J dropped 12 bases, with 9 bases sitting between them. CDR3 length: 10 residues. Per germline, CDR1 LNHNV and CDR2 YYDKDF (reference sequence).

The chain couples TRBV10-3 to TRBJ2-4, with D unresolved. In germline, CDR1 is ENHRY, CDR2 SYGVKD. The CDR3 spans 14 residues. Trimming cost V 2 bases and J 0 bases, with 5 bases left between them. Here the CDR3 DNA reads TGTGCCATCAGTGAGACGGTAGCCAAAAACATTCAGTACTTC. Amino acid sequence: CAISETVAKNIQYF.

The gene calls are TRBV27 and TRBJ1-2, with D perhaps TRBD1 (5 bases). Germline V lookup: CDR1 MNHEY, CDR2 SMNVEV (reference sequence). There are 14 residues in the CDR3. V was trimmed by 3 bases and J by 4 bases, leaving 12 bases between them. CDR3 in DNA: TGTGCCAGCAGTTTCAGGGCGCAGGCCTATGGCTACACCTTC. This translates into CASSFRAQAYGYTF.

The chain recombines TRBV7-9 with TRBJ1-2, with 7 bases that match TRBD1. Germline V CDR1 and CDR2: SEHNR, FQNEAQ (reference sequence). CDR3 size: 16 residues. With V trimmed by 2 bases and J by 2 bases, 8 bases remained unmatched. The CDR3 sequence: CASSLSSGTVNYGYTF. CDR3 in DNA: TGTGCCAGCAGCTTATCCTCCGGGACAGTGAACTATGGCTACACCTTC.

The chain uses TRBV14 and TRBJ1-1; D not certain. Germline assignment: CDR1 SGHDN and CDR2 FVKESK. V lost 3 bases, J lost 7 bases, and 9 bases lay in between. This CDR3 is built from 12 residues. CDR3 in amino acids: CASSHEAGEAFF. Written as DNA, the CDR3 is TGTGCCAGCAGCCACGAGGCGGGTGAAGCTTTCTTT.